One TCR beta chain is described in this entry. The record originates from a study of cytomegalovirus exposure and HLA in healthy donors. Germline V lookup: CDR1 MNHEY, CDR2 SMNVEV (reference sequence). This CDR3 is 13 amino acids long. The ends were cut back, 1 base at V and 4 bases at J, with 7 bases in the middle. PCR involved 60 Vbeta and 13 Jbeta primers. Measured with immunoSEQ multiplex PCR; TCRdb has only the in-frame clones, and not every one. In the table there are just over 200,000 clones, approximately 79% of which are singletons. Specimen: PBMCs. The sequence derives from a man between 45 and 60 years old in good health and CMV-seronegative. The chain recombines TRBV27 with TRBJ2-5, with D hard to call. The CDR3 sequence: CASSLFDTETQYF. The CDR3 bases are TGTGCCAGCAGTTTATTTGACACAGAGACCCAGTACTTC.